What follows is one T cell receptor beta chain and its context. The target of this receptor is not known. No much larger clone is present one base from it, and per-base qualities are unavailable. The treatment or condition tag for this specimen amounts to: some 19 received Ad26.COV2.S at low or high dose, single or two shots; 5 received placebo; per-sample allocation not given. For vaccine and placebo recipients, repertoires were sequenced using samples collected on day 63 after the first injection. Cohort 1b enrolled roughly 25 adults aged 18-55 years at a single site in Boston, USA, between 29 July and 7 August 2020. Ad26.COV2.S consisted of a replication-incompetent adenovirus type 26 vector by which a prefusion-stabilized SARS-CoV-2 spike protein from the original Wuhan strain was expressed. The immunoSEQ Assay was the method used to sequence TCRbeta CDR3 regions. After extraction, genomic DNA underwent amplification by bias-controlled multiplex PCR, followed by high-throughput sequencing. The original methods were these. To quantify the absolute abundance of every unique TCRbeta CDR3 region, sequences were collapsed and filtered. T cell fraction was estimated by normalizing TCRbeta template counts to usable DNA, with usable DNA measured through amplification of reference genes found in all nucleated cells. Repertoire TCRs were annotated as SARS-CoV-2-specific when V gene, CDR3 amino acid sequence and J gene were exactly matched to a known reactive TCR set. The reference SARS-CoV-2 TCR set was obtained from MIRA and was filtered for enrichment in COVID-19-positive ImmuneCODE repertoires, whereby public or cross-reactive TCRs were removed. Based on the MIRA antigens, annotated TCRs were further analysed at the level of specific ORF or position within ORF. Breadth was defined as annotated unique rearrangements over total unique productive rearrangements; depth was the summed frequency of those rearrangements. TCR breadth was compared between groups using two-sided Wilcoxon rank-sum tests. TCRdb mirrors the immuneACCESS table, restricted to in-frame sequences. Some clones are absent from its copies; in checked studies, under half trace to an unresolved V gene, and the reason for the others is unknown. Clone size and the V and J calls come from that table; the DNA yielded D and trimming. Present in this sample are roughly 680,000 clones, about 90% of which were seen just once. The ten top clones hold approximately 1.5% of the sample.

This specimen comes from a study of Ad26.COV2.S vaccination and SARS-CoV-2 variants (dated by TCRdb to the early 2020s). Regarding the complete study: Donors in the vaccine arm were drawn from COV1001, a multicentre, randomized, double-blind, placebo-controlled phase I-IIa trial testing Ad26.COV2.S in healthy adults. A total of some 30 samples were included in the TCR-sequenced set, comprising about 20 Ad26.COV2.S vaccine recipients, 5 placebo recipients and 8 SARS-CoV-2 convalescent individuals. Ad26.COV2.S was administered intramuscularly at 5 x 10^10 or 1 x 10^11 viral particles, either as a single shot or as two shots given 56 days apart. Participants in the trial were split at random into five groups of five each, receiving low-dose or high-dose Ad26.COV2.S once or twice, or else placebo on both occasions. TCRbeta repertoire sequencing was used to assess the specificity and breadth of SARS-CoV-2-reactive T cell receptors after Ad26.COV2.S vaccination. Throughout the experiments and outcome assessment, investigators stayed blinded to trial group allocation. Beyond this particular receptor, the publication reports: The authors noted that total T cell responses may have been underestimated by the TCR breadth and depth analyses. The study was not powered to compare responses between vaccine doses or regimens. Substantial breadth of spike-specific CD8+ and CD4+ T cell responses was reported after vaccination. Non-spike TCR breadth was comparable between vaccine and placebo recipients, consistent with the vaccine containing only spike. Ad26.COV2.S recipients had higher spike-specific TCR breadth than placebo recipients (P = 0.0014).

V and J lose 0 bases and 5 bases, and a span of 12 bases separates them. As encoded in the germline V gene, CDR1 is SGHAT while CDR2 is FQNNGV. The CDR3 covers 15 residues, taking in both the cysteine and the phenylalanine. The DNA shown is the 45-base CDR3, in frame from base 1. The sample was peripheral blood, taken in a trial of Ad26.COV2.S vaccine versus placebo. The sequence links TRBV11-2 to TRBJ2-3; TRBD2 is a possible D gene, resting on 5 matching bases. This TCR derives from a person aged 18-65 years who received the Ad26.COV2.S COVID-19 vaccine or a placebo. The nucleotide sequence is TGTGCCAGCAGCTTAGATGGAACCGCGGGAGATACGCAGTATTTT. Its coded protein is CASSLDGTAGDTQYF.